These 18 T cell receptor beta chains came from one sample sequenced in a study of OX40 agonist ivuxolimab in advanced cancers. Libraries were prepared by immunoSEQ multiplex PCR; TCRdb keeps only in-frame clonotypes and omits some of them. The data hold approximately 72,000 clones, with roughly 89% observed a single time. Sequenced here: CD4+ or CD8+ T cells sorted from blood, sampled in a trial of the OX40 agonist ivuxolimab. The receptors were sampled from an adult with an advanced solid tumor such as melanoma, head and neck, liver or kidney cancer.

The chain combines TRBV7-9 with TRBJ1-2; TRBD1 aligns across 9 bases. V lost 2 bases and J lost 2; bases outside the gene matches: 3. This CDR3 is 15 amino acids long. Germline V gives CDR1 SEHNR, CDR2 FQNEAQ (reference sequence). This CDR3 is CASSLLGQGNYGYTF. CDR3 in DNA: TGTGCCAGCAGCTTATTGGGACAGGGCAACTATGGCTACACCTTC.

The chain carries TRBV5-1 and TRBJ2-2, with a tentative D call TRBD2 (6 bases). Per the germline V gene, CDR1 is SGHRS and CDR2 is YFSETQ. This CDR3 region has 13 residues. V gave up 7 bases and J gave up 1 base, with 8 bases separating them. The DNA for the CDR3 is TGCGCCAGCCGACTAGGGAACACCGGGGAGCTGTTTTTT. It yields the protein CASRLGNTGELFF.

V gene TRBV19 combines with J gene TRBJ2-1; 7 bases fit TRBD1. This CDR3 has 14 residues. Germline values: CDR1 LNHDA, CDR2 SQIVND (reference sequence). The junction had 9 bases not matched to a gene; V was cut back by 5 bases and J by 8 bases. The CDR3 protein is CASSVTGSRDEQFF. The CDR3 DNA sequence: TGTGCCAGTAGTGTGACAGGGAGTAGGGATGAGCAGTTCTTC.

The CDR3 is CASSPGGLHSYEQYF. The CDR3 region has the DNA TGTGCCAGCAGCCCGGGGGGACTCCACTCCTACGAGCAGTACTTC. V is TRBV28 and J is TRBJ2-5, with TRBD2 matching over 7 bases. The DNA end is a closer match to TRBJ2-7, so the J assignment may be wrong. CDR1 is MDHEN, CDR2 SYDVKM, per germline. This CDR3 has 15 amino acids.

The rearrangement uses TRBV11-2 and TRBJ1-5, with D unresolved. Germline CDR1 is SGHAT and CDR2 is FQNNGV. The length of the CDR3 is 14 residues. V shed 1 base and J shed 3 bases, with 7 bases lying between them. The CDR3 loop reads CASSLGRNNQPQHF. In DNA, the CDR3 is TGTGCCAGCAGCTTAGGCAGAAACAATCAGCCCCAGCATTTT. The full variable domain, in which reference TRBV11-2 and TRBJ1-5 provide the parts outside the CDR3, is EAGVAQSPRYKIIEKRQSVAFWCNPISGHATLYWYQQILGQGPKLLIQFQNNGVVDDSQLPKDRFSAERLKGVDSTLKIQPAKLEDSAVYLCASSLGRNNQPQHFGDGTRLSIL.

This clone came up a few times. V usage is TRBV10-3 and J usage is TRBJ1-1, with D hard to call. Germline values: CDR1 ENHRY, CDR2 SYGVKD. The CDR3 sequence is 12 residues long. The germline V and J ends were trimmed by 2 bases and 3 bases, with 4 bases remaining between them. The CDR3 region is CAISEGDTEAFF. The DNA for the CDR3 is TGTGCCATCAGTGAGGGGGACACTGAAGCTTTCTTT.

The J gene is TRBJ1-4, the V gene TRBV6-6; D call uncertain. V lost 0 bases and J 4 bases, leaving 3 bases between the germline ends. The CDR3 runs 13 residues. The germline V gene has CDR1 MNHNY and CDR2 SVGAGI (reference sequence). CDR3 region: CASSYSGNEKLFF. DNA of the CDR3: TGTGCCAGCAGTTACTCGGGTAATGAAAAACTGTTTTTT.

The J gene is TRBJ1-3, the V gene TRBV13, with D unclear. The germline CDR1 and CDR2 sequences are PRHDT and FYEKMQ (reference sequence). With 5 bases removed from V and 5 bases from J, the gap between germline ends came to 13 bases. The CDR3 has 14 residues. CDR3 amino acids: CASSQAPKRNTIYF. CDR3 DNA: TGTGCCAGCAGCCAGGCTCCTAAGAGAAACACCATATATTTT.

The V and J genes are TRBV9 and TRBJ2-1, with unresolved D. V was cut by 0 bases and J by 0 bases, with 7 bases left in between. In germline, CDR1 is SGDLS, CDR2 YYNGEE. The CDR3 loop spans 15 amino acids. The CDR3 protein is CASSVGLDSYNEQFF. Written as DNA, the CDR3 is TGTGCCAGCAGCGTAGGGCTAGACTCCTACAATGAGCAGTTCTTC.

The count of this clone is one. The chain carries TRBV9 and TRBJ2-5; D might be TRBD2 (6 bases). The germline V gene encodes CDR1 SGDLS and CDR2 YYNGEE. The V gene lost 3 bases and the J gene lost 5 bases, with 11 bases spanning the gap. The CDR3 is made up of 13 amino acids. The CDR3 region is CASSARLEETQYF. The CDR3 nucleotides read TGTGCCAGCAGCGCCCGACTAGAGGAGACCCAGTACTTC.

On this clone: Its ends do not fully match the called genes, so a read error is possible. The gene calls are TRBV30 and TRBJ2-2; a possible D gene is TRBD2 (6 bases). The CDR3 has 16 amino acids. Germline V gene data show CDR1 as GTSNPN and CDR2 as SVGIG (reference sequence). This CDR3 is CAWSIPSVREHRGAVF. The DNA for the CDR3 is TGTGCCTGGAGTATCCCTAGCGTTCGCGAACACCGGGGAGCTGTTTTT.

This chain joins TRBV14 and TRBJ2-3, with D possibly being TRBD2 (5 bases). Trimming pared 0 bases from V and 8 bases from J, leaving 12 bases between. Germline V gives CDR1 SGHDN, CDR2 FVKESK. The CDR3 is 14 residues long. The CDR3: CASSQELGGGTQYF. As DNA, the CDR3 is TGTGCCAGCAGCCAAGAACTAGGCGGTGGTACGCAGTATTTT.

This rearrangement joins TRBV10-2 to TRBJ2-2; D gene uncertain. V lost 6 bases and J lost 3, with 8 bases in between. The germline CDR1 and CDR2 sequences are WSHSY and SAAADI. The CDR3 runs to 13 residues. Here the CDR3 reads CASSQDHTGELFF. CDR3 DNA sequence: TGCGCCAGCAGCCAAGATCACACCGGGGAGCTGTTTTTT.

This chain uses TRBV5-1 with TRBJ1-1, with D uncertain. CDR1 SGHRS and CDR2 YFSETQ come from the germline V gene. Trimming shortened V by 0 bases and J by 2 bases, and 14 bases separated the two germline ends. This CDR3 region has 16 residues. The CDR3, as DNA: TGCGCCAGCAGCTTGGCCAAATCGAGTGGAAACACTGAAGCTTTCTTT. This sequence encodes CASSLAKSSGNTEAFF. Full variable domain (rest looked up from reference TRBV5-1 and TRBJ1-1): KAGVTQTPRYLIKTRGQQVTLSCSPISGHRSVSWYQQTPGQGLQFLFEYFSETQRNKGNFPGRFSGRQFSNSRSEMNVSTLELGDSALYLCASSLAKSSGNTEAFFGQGTRLTVV.

This rearrangement joins TRBV27 to TRBJ2-1; 8 positions match TRBD1. V gave up 4 bases and J gave up 4 bases; unmatched junction bases: 12. The CDR3 covers 17 residues. The V gene's germline CDR1 is MNHEY and CDR2 SMNVEV (reference sequence). The CDR3 DNA follows: TGTGCCAGCAGTTCATCCAGGGGGCTATCTCGTTACAATGAGCAGTTCTTC. Amino acid sequence: CASSSSRGLSRYNEQFF.

The chain links TRBV1 to TRBJ2-7; the D call of TRBD1 is as the table states it, not checked on the DNA. TRBV1 constitutes a pseudogene. CDR3 length equals 14 residues. Here the CDR3 DNA reads TGCACCAGCAGCCAAGATCGACACTCCTACGAGCAGTACTTC. Protein product: CTSSQDRHSYEQYF.

The chain couples TRBV28 to TRBJ2-1, with D tentatively TRBD2 (6 bases). The V and J ends lost 10 bases and 3 bases respectively, with 13 bases between them. The CDR3 runs 13 residues. The germline CDR1 and CDR2 sequences are MDHEN and SYDVKM. The CDR3 DNA reads as TGTGCCACCCTTCGGGGGAGCTACAATGAGCAGTTCTTC. Translated: CATLRGSYNEQFF.

This CDR3 reads CASSYATLNTEAFF. The CDR3 DNA follows: TGTGCCAGCAGTTATGCAACACTGAACACTGAAGCTTTCTTT. This sequence joins TRBV6-5 and TRBJ1-1; no definite D call. This CDR3 has 14 amino acids. V lost 3 bases and J lost 0, with 8 bases in between. Germline V lookup: CDR1 MNHEY, CDR2 SVGAGI.